Detailed here is one T cell receptor (beta chain). Assay used: immunoSEQ multiplex PCR; TCRdb lists only in-frame clones, some missing. This table has over 85,000 clones, about 90% appearing once. The data are from a study of blood T cell repertoires in COVID-19. On the study more broadly: From the United States, Italy and Spain came samples of acute and convalescent COVID-19.

This CDR3 spans 15 amino acids. V lost 2 bases and J 9 bases, leaving 17 bases between the germline ends. The germline CDR1 and CDR2 sequences are KGHSH and LQKENI. This rearrangement joins TRBV18 to TRBJ2-1; D is possibly TRBD2 (5 bases). The clonotype was recovered from a human donor in a cohort sampled during active COVID-19. Sequencing input: peripheral blood. The chain's CDR3 is CASSPGGPRSPEQFF. The CDR3, as DNA: TGTGCCAGCTCACCAGGCGGGCCCCGTTCTCCTGAGCAGTTCTTC.